This T cell receptor (beta chain) was sequenced in a study of T-cell reconstitution after alpha-beta-depleted transplantation in children. Study results and caveats: There were some patients whose high TCRbeta diversity at day 60 came from surviving recipient T cells and thymic progenitors. Where alpha-beta T cells came from about two months after transplant was reportedly several hundred expanded graft clones. T-cell numbers and diversity, one year after transplant, stemmed largely from T cells that were newly produced.

Unique molecular identifiers were incorporated during preparation of the TCRbeta library. TCRdb reprocessed the PCR reads with MiXCR, giving one entry per CDR3 protein. Counted here are 250,000 to 300,000 distinct CDR3 sequences, approximately 7.3% occurring once; the ten biggest clones make up about 9.3%. The CDR3 has 16 amino acids. J lost 4 bases, V lost 7 bases, and 7 bases had no gene match. Germline values: CDR1 KGHDR, CDR2 SFDVKD. This clonotype has ten or more counts. The antigen remains unidentified. V gene TRBV24-1 combines with J gene TRBJ2-6, with TRBD1 matching 9 bases. The sequence was collected from a female patient aged 2-15 years who had a stem cell transplant for Fanconi anemia, so the T cells may come from the graft donor. The sequencing used peripheral blood, collected 360 days after TCRalphabeta/CD19-depleted stem cell transplant. For the CDR3, the DNA is TGTGCCACCAGAGGGACAGGGTCTCTGGGGGCCAACGTCCTGACTTTC. Its translation: CATRGTGSLGANVLTF.